This passage covers 5 T cell receptor beta chains from one sample sequenced in a study of CD8+CD57+ T cells in acquired aplastic anemia. Genomic DNA provided the template from which TCR beta VDJ and CDR3 profiles were obtained. TCRdb called the reads again in MiXCR, with one record for every CDR3 protein. This table holds some 42,000 distinct CDR3 sequences, approximately 67% found once. Material for sequencing was sorted CD4+, CD8+, or CD8+CD57+ T cells (not recorded which) from PBMCs. These TCRs come from a human donor in good health, serving as a control.

The rearrangement links TRBV20-1 to TRBJ2-7, with TRBD1 as a possible D gene (6 bases). The germline V gene encodes CDR1 DFQATT and CDR2 SNEGSKA (reference sequence). This CDR3 has 17 amino acids. Trimming removed 3 bases from V and 2 bases from J, with 23 bases in between. This chain's CDR3 is CSASGRVRSGVAYEQYF. The CDR3 region has the DNA TGCAGTGCTAGCGGTCGGGTCAGATCAGGGGTGGCCTACGAGCAGTACTTC.

The chain is built from TRBV2 and TRBJ2-7, with 12 bases fitting TRBD1. Germline V gene data show CDR1 as SNHLY and CDR2 as FYNNEI. The ends lost 6 bases at V and 5 bases at J; junction bases unmatched: 8. The CDR3 totals 15 residues. The CDR3 here is CASSPGTGGSDEQYV. The CDR3 coding sequence is TGTGCCAGCAGCCCCGGGACAGGGGGCAGCGACGAGCAGTACGTC.

V gene TRBV5-1 combines with J gene TRBJ1-1, with D uncertain. V lost 4 bases and J 6 bases, leaving 13 bases between the germline ends. This CDR3 has 13 amino acids. In germline, CDR1 is SGHRS, CDR2 YFSETQ. The CDR3: CASSPDLGSEAFF. The DNA of the CDR3 is TGCGCCAGCAGCCCGGACTTGGGTTCTGAAGCTTTCTTT.

Concerning this clonotype: At one of its ends the junction is not consistent with the germline gene, which may arise from a read error. This chain links TRBV6-4 with TRBJ1-5, with D uncertain. This CDR3 contains 14 residues. Germline lookup yields CDR1 MRHNA and CDR2 SNTAGT. This chain's CDR3 is CASSDGGISQPQHF. The CDR3 coding sequence is TGCGCCAGCAGTGACGGAGGGATAAGTCAGCCCCAGCATTTT.

Notes on this clonotype: The junction departs from germline at one end; a sequencing error may be responsible. The chain joins TRBV6-1 to TRBJ2-2; TRBD2 is a possible D gene (6 bases). Looked up from germline, CDR1 is MNHNS and CDR2 is SASEGT. CDR3 size: 13 residues. Here the CDR3 reads CASRAGNTGGLFF. Here the CDR3 DNA reads TGTGCCAGCAGGGCAGGAAACACCGGGGGGCTGTTTTTT.